These 28 T cell receptor beta chains originate from one sample sequenced in a study of cytomegalovirus exposure and HLA in healthy donors (dated by TCRdb to the late 2010s). Library method: the immunoSEQ multiplex PCR assay. The multiplex PCR relied on a mix of 60 forward primers for TCR Vbeta segments and 13 reverse primers for TCR Jbeta segments. Drawn from immuneACCESS, this table holds only the in-frame rearrangements with V and J called that TCRdb kept. Clones are partly lost; checked studies trace under half to an unresolved V gene and leave the rest unexplained. The sample table contains about 96,000 clones; only one count was recorded for about 70% of them. The top ten constitute 13% to 15% of the sample. Sequenced input: PBMCs. The receptor source for this set is a woman in her 70s in good health and CMV-seropositive.

The chain joins TRBV7-2 to TRBJ2-1; the match to TRBD2 covers 9 bases. CDR1 is SGHTA and CDR2 is FQGNSA in the germline V gene. This CDR3 has 16 amino acids. With 3 bases clipped from V and 3 bases from J, the junction kept 6 bases outside the gene matches. Here the CDR3 reads CASSLGLSGGYNEQFF. In DNA form, the CDR3 reads TGTGCCAGCAGCTTGGGTCTTAGCGGGGGCTACAATGAGCAGTTCTTC.

J is TRBJ2-5 and V is TRBV7-2; 7 bases map to TRBD1. CDR3 length equals 13 residues. CDR1 is SGHTA and CDR2 is FQGNSA in the germline V gene. Trimming removed 5 bases from V and 2 bases from J; junction bases left unmatched: 2. The CDR3 here is CASSPGQQETQYF. CDR3 DNA sequence: TGTGCCAGCAGCCCGGGACAGCAAGAGACCCAGTACTTC.

This clone was detected only a few times. As DNA, the CDR3 is TGTGCCAGCAGCTTGGCAGGCAGGGGGGAAAACACCGGGGAGCTGTTTTTT. It specifies CASSLAGRGENTGELFF. The gene calls are TRBV5-4 and TRBJ2-2, with D possibly TRBD1 on 7 matching bases. V was clipped by 0 bases and J by 2 bases, with 14 bases between them. The CDR3 covers 17 residues. Per germline, CDR1 SGHNT and CDR2 YYREEE (reference sequence).

The rearrangement joins TRBV23-1 to TRBJ2-2; D remains ambiguous. TRBV23-1 is an open reading frame, and its role is uncertain. V lost 3 bases to trimming and J lost 9 bases, with 5 bases between them. CDR3 length: 11 amino acids. The CDR3 nucleotides read TGCGCCAGCAGTCACACTAGGGAGCTGTTTTTT. Its protein is CASSHTRELFF.

The chain is built from TRBV5-1 and TRBJ2-1, with D tentatively TRBD1 (6 bases). Trimming cost V 4 bases and J 7 bases, with 18 bases left between them. Germline CDR1 reads SGHRS; CDR2 reads YFSETQ. The CDR3 has 15 residues. The CDR3 nucleotides are TGCGCCAGCAGCCCTCCGGAGACAGGACAAAATGAGCAGTTCTTC. Translated: CASSPPETGQNEQFF.

The chain is built from TRBV28 and TRBJ1-2, with D unclear. The ends were cut back, 0 bases at V and 8 bases at J, with 7 bases in the middle. The CDR3 spans 12 residues. Germline assignment: CDR1 MDHEN and CDR2 SYDVKM. DNA of the CDR3: TGTGCCAGCAGTTTATGGGTACAGGGCTACACCTTC. It translates to CASSLWVQGYTF.

This clone has only a few counts. The V and J genes are TRBV27 and TRBJ2-3; 7 bases match TRBD1. The V gene end was trimmed by 6 bases and the J gene end by 6 bases; junction bases not matched to a gene: 9. This CDR3 is built from 14 residues. In germline, CDR1 is MNHEY, CDR2 SMNVEV (reference sequence). The CDR3 coding sequence is TGTGCCAGCAGGAGAGGACAGGTTGGGGATACGCAGTATTTT. It yields the protein CASRRGQVGDTQYF.

This chain links TRBV14 with TRBJ1-1, with 7 bases matching TRBD1. The CDR3 has 14 amino acids. The germline V gene encodes CDR1 SGHDN and CDR2 FVKESK. Losses at the gene ends were 1 base for V and 5 bases for J; bases not matched to a gene: 4. CDR3 DNA: TGTGCCAGCAGCCAAGTCACAGGGGTTACTGAAGCTTTCTTT. The encoded protein is CASSQVTGVTEAFF.

V gene TRBV7-2 combines with J gene TRBJ2-5, with TRBD2 identical over 11 bases. In germline, CDR1 is SGHTA, CDR2 FQGNSA. This CDR3 has 17 amino acids. The junction had 13 bases not matched to a gene; V was cut back by 5 bases and J by 5 bases. The CDR3 loop is CASSQNLVLAGGETQYF. The CDR3 region has the DNA TGTGCCAGCAGCCAGAATCTCGTCCTAGCGGGGGGTGAGACCCAGTACTTC.

The chain joins TRBV7-3 to TRBJ2-3; 12 bases match TRBD2. V was clipped by 4 bases and J by 4 bases; unmatched bases: 9. Per germline, CDR1 SGHTA and CDR2 FQGTGA. This CDR3 is built from 17 residues. CDR3 nucleotide sequence: TGTGCCAGCAGCTCCGACCTAGCGGGAGGGAGGGCAGATACGCAGTATTTT. It translates to CASSSDLAGGRADTQYF. Full variable domain (rest looked up from reference TRBV7-3 and TRBJ2-3): GAGVSQTPSNKVTEKGKYVELRCDPISGHTALYWYRQSLGQGPEFLIYFQGTGAADDSGLPNDRFFAVRPEGSVSTLKIQRTERGDSAVYLCASSSDLAGGRADTQYFGPGTRLTVL.

This clone was seen only once. The gene calls are TRBV5-1 and TRBJ2-6, with D perhaps matching TRBD1 (5 bases). The CDR3 is 16 amino acids. Germline V lookup: CDR1 SGHRS, CDR2 YFSETQ. V was pared by 4 bases and J by 1 base, with 12 bases between. The CDR3 nucleotides are TGCGCCAGCAGCCCCGTTCCAGGGTCTGGGGCCAACGTCCTGACTTTC. Encoded protein: CASSPVPGSGANVLTF.

V is TRBV19 and J is TRBJ2-7; the match to TRBD1 covers 10 bases. V was clipped by 6 bases and J by 5 bases; unmatched bases: 10. Germline CDR1 and CDR2: LNHDA and SQIVND (reference sequence). The CDR3 contains 15 residues. This CDR3 is CASRGYQDRGNEQYF. The CDR3 DNA reads TGTGCCAGTAGGGGGTACCAGGACAGGGGGAACGAGCAGTACTTC. Full variable domain (rest looked up from reference TRBV19 and TRBJ2-7): DGGITQSPKYLFRKEGQNVTLSCEQNLNHDAMYWYRQDPGQGLRLIYYSQIVNDFQKGDIAEGYSVSREKKESFPLTVTSAQKNPTAFYLCASRGYQDRGNEQYFGPGTRLTVT.

The rearrangement links TRBV9 to TRBJ2-1; 7 positions agree with TRBD1. Germline V gene lookup returns CDR1 SGDLS and CDR2 YYNGEE. CDR3 length: 15 amino acids. The ends lost 3 bases at V and 0 bases at J; junction bases unmatched: 3. DNA of the CDR3: TGTGCCAGCAGCGCCCGGGACAGCTCCTACAATGAGCAGTTCTTC. Its translation: CASSARDSSYNEQFF.

The rearrangement joins TRBV7-9 to TRBJ2-7; no firm D call. The CDR3 runs to 14 residues. V lost 3 bases and J 2 bases, leaving 11 bases between the germline ends. Germline CDR1 is SEHNR and CDR2 is FQNEAQ (reference sequence). The CDR3 is CASSFSFGAYEQYF. CDR3 nucleotide sequence: TGTGCCAGCAGCTTCAGTTTTGGAGCCTACGAGCAGTACTTC.

V is TRBV6-1 and J is TRBJ2-7, with 11 bases identical to TRBD2. Germline V gene data show CDR1 as MNHNS and CDR2 as SASEGT. With 3 bases clipped from V and 3 bases from J, the junction kept 16 bases outside the gene matches. The CDR3 is 19 residues long. The CDR3 spells CASSDFGTSGPTLHYEQYF. The DNA for the CDR3 is TGTGCCAGCAGTGACTTTGGGACTAGCGGACCCACCCTCCACTACGAGCAGTACTTC.

The chain has TRBV9 and TRBJ2-3, with 8 positions matching TRBD2. Germline trimming cut 3 bases from V and 3 bases from J; bases unmatched to any gene: 9. This CDR3 is 16 amino acids long. The germline CDR1 and CDR2 sequences are SGDLS and YYNGEE. CDR3 region: CASSGQREFRTDTQYF. Written as DNA, the CDR3 is TGTGCCAGCAGCGGTCAGCGGGAGTTCAGGACAGATACGCAGTATTTT.

This clone was counted a few times. The V gene is TRBV7-8, the J gene TRBJ2-5, with a tentative D call TRBD1 (6 bases). This CDR3 has 16 residues. Germline V gives CDR1 SGHVS, CDR2 FQNEAQ. V lost 1 base and J 1 base, leaving 13 bases between the germline ends. The CDR3 loop reads CASSLESGAAQETQYF. CDR3 sequence (DNA): TGTGCCAGCAGCTTAGAGTCAGGGGCCGCCCAAGAGACCCAGTACTTC.

This chain uses TRBV6-1 with TRBJ2-5; the match to TRBD2 covers 8 bases. This CDR3 contains 14 residues. Unmatched junction bases numbered 7, after V lost 6 bases and J lost 4 bases. Germline assignment: CDR1 MNHNS and CDR2 SASEGT. For the CDR3, the DNA is TGTGCCAGCAGCGAGTCGGGGGGGGCAGAGACCCAGTACTTC. Protein product: CASSESGGAETQYF.

In its sample, this clone was seen a few times. The genes are TRBV28 and TRBJ1-5; 7 nucleotides align to TRBD1. CDR3 size: 14 residues. Germline CDR1 is MDHEN and CDR2 is SYDVKM. The V and J ends lost 3 bases and 5 bases, in that order; junction bases with no gene match: 4. CDR3 residues: CASSFRDSHQPQHF. The CDR3 DNA reads as TGTGCCAGCAGTTTTCGGGACAGCCATCAGCCCCAGCATTTT.

DNA for the CDR3: TGTGCCAGCAGCTTGCAGGGGGTCATAGTCGGGGAGCTGTTTTTT. Translated, it gives CASSLQGVIVGELFF. The chain employs TRBV6-5 and TRBJ2-2; 7 bases are a match to TRBD1. Germline V gene sequence: CDR1 MNHEY, CDR2 SVGAGI. The ends lost 6 bases at V and 7 bases at J; junction bases unmatched: 11. The CDR3 has 15 residues.

V usage is TRBV28 and J usage is TRBJ1-3; 8 bases match TRBD1. After removal of 6 bases from V and 2 bases from J, the junction contained 9 bases not matched to a gene. From germline, CDR1 is MDHEN and CDR2 SYDVKM. This CDR3 has 16 residues. CDR3 bases: TGTGCCAGCAGCTCAAGAGACAGGGGAGCTGGAAACACCATATATTTT. It encodes CASSSRDRGAGNTIYF.

V usage is TRBV11-2 and J usage is TRBJ1-5; TRBD1 aligns across 8 bases. Germline V gene data show CDR1 as SGHAT and CDR2 as FQNNGV. The CDR3 is 17 residues long. V lost 5 bases to trimming and J lost 1 base; unmatched junction nucleotides: 10. The CDR3 sequence is CASSLGQGGFSNQPQHF. In DNA form, the CDR3 reads TGTGCCAGCAGCCTAGGACAGGGCGGCTTCAGCAATCAGCCCCAGCATTTT. The whole variable domain, remainder taken from reference TRBV11-2 and TRBJ1-5, is EAGVAQSPRYKIIEKRQSVAFWCNPISGHATLYWYQQILGQGPKLLIQFQNNGVVDDSQLPKDRFSAERLKGVDSTLKIQPAKLEDSAVYLCASSLGQGGFSNQPQHFGDGTRLSIL.

This sequence joins TRBV7-2 and TRBJ1-2; 10 bases agree with TRBD1. Germline trimming cut 4 bases from V and 6 bases from J; bases unmatched to any gene: 14. The CDR3 length is 17 residues. Germline CDR1 reads SGHTA; CDR2 reads FQGNSA. This CDR3 reads CASSSSTGGSQRDGYTF. In DNA, the CDR3 is TGTGCCAGCAGCTCCTCGACAGGGGGCTCACAAAGGGATGGCTACACCTTC.

The V gene is TRBV5-1, the J gene TRBJ2-3; 11 nucleotides match TRBD2. J lost 4 bases, V lost 5 bases, and 6 bases had no gene match. In germline, CDR1 is SGHRS, CDR2 YFSETQ. CDR3 length: 15 residues. In nucleotides, the CDR3 is TGCGCCAGCAGACAACCGGGACTAGCGGCAGATACGCAGTATTTT. Protein product: CASRQPGLAADTQYF.

The table lists this clone with a few counts. The chain is built from TRBV19 and TRBJ1-1, with TRBD1 matching 10 bases. Unmatched junction bases numbered 6, after V lost 5 bases and J lost 3 bases. Germline V lookup: CDR1 LNHDA, CDR2 SQIVND (reference sequence). This CDR3 has 15 amino acids. CDR3 loop: CASSVGTGADTEAFF. CDR3 DNA: TGTGCCAGTAGTGTGGGGACAGGGGCTGACACTGAAGCTTTCTTT.

This CDR3 reads CSIGDRDYGYTF. DNA for the CDR3: TGTTCCATTGGGGACAGGGACTATGGCTACACCTTC. The gene calls are TRBV7-9 and TRBJ1-2; 9 bases map to TRBD1. CDR3 size: 12 residues. CDR1 and CDR2 (germline): SEHNR, FQNEAQ (reference sequence).

CDR3 residues: CASSLGTRMVQYNEQFF. CDR3 nucleotide sequence: TGCGCCAGCAGCTTGGGAACTAGAATGGTTCAATACAATGAGCAGTTCTTC. The V call is TRBV5-1, the J call TRBJ2-1; weak D call: TRBD2 (5 bases). The V and J ends lost 0 bases and 4 bases respectively, with 17 bases between them. From germline, CDR1 is SGHRS and CDR2 YFSETQ. The CDR3 loop spans 17 amino acids.

The genes are TRBV27 and TRBJ2-1; 9 nucleotides align to TRBD1. This CDR3 spans 16 amino acids. Unmatched junction bases numbered 12, after V lost 6 bases and J lost 6 bases. In germline, CDR1 is MNHEY, CDR2 SMNVEV (reference sequence). CDR3 residues: CASSYRGDREFNEQFF. In DNA form, the CDR3 reads TGTGCCAGCAGCTACAGAGGGGACAGGGAATTCAATGAGCAGTTCTTC.